This T cell receptor (beta chain) is from a study of Graves' ophthalmopathy and Graves' hyperthyroidism. Study observations and caveats: With a specificity of roughly 72% and a sensitivity of around 70%, the model predicted ophthalmopathy progression.

There are 17 residues in the CDR3. Germline V gives CDR1 SGHTA, CDR2 FQGTGA. V was clipped by 3 bases and J by 5 bases, with 19 bases between them. There are a few counts of this clonotype. The antigen is unknown. The sequenced template was RNA, covering the TCR beta CDR3 region. HTBI primers primed a first-round RT-PCR, and a second-round multiplex PCR followed. TCRdb reprocessed the multiplex PCR reads via MiXCR and lists one record per CDR3 protein. The table has 600,000 to 700,000 distinct CDR3 sequences, about 38% seen once. In donors with ophthalmopathy, activity was moderate-to-severe, with CAS ≥3, NOSPECS ≥4 and duration under 3 months.

The rearrangement links TRBV7-3 to TRBJ2-2; no clear D gene. Sequencing used peripheral blood. This TCR derives from an adult man with Graves' ophthalmopathy. The CDR3 DNA reads TGTGCCAGCAGCTTGGGTCGTAGCTGGGGTCCAACCGGGGAGCTGTTTTTT. This codes for CASSLGRSWGPTGELFF.